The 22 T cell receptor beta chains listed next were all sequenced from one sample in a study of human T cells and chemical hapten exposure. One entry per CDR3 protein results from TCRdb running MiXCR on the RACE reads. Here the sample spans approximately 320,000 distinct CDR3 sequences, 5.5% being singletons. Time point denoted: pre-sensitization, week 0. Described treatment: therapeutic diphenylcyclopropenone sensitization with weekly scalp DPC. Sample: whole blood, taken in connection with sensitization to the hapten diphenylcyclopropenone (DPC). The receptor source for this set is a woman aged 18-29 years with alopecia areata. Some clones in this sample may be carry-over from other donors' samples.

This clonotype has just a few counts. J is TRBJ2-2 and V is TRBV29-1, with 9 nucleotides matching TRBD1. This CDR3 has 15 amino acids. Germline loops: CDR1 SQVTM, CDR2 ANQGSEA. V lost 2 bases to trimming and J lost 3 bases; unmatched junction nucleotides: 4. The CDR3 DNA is TGCAGCGTTGAATCTGGGACAGGGTACACCGGGGAGCTGTTTTTT. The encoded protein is CSVESGTGYTGELFF.

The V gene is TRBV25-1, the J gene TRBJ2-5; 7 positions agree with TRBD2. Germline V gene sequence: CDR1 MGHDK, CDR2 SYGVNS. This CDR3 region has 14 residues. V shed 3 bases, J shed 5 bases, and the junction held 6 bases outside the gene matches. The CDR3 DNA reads TGTGCCAGCAGTGATGCGGGGGAGCTGGAGACCCAGTACTTC. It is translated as CASSDAGELETQYF. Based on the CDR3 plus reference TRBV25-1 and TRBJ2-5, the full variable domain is EADIYQTPRYLVIGTGKKITLECSQTMGHDKMYWYQQDPGMELHLIHYSYGVNSTEKGDLSSESTVSRIRTEHFPLTLESARPSHTSQYLCASSDAGELETQYFGPGTRLLVL.

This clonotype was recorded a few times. The CDR3: CASSLRPGSGQYEQFF. The CDR3 DNA reads TGTGCCAGCAGTTTGCGGCCAGGGTCGGGCCAATATGAGCAGTTCTTC. The chain links TRBV28 to TRBJ2-1, with D perhaps matching TRBD1 (5 bases). The CDR3 covers 16 residues. Trimming pared 3 bases from V and 8 bases from J, leaving 20 bases between. Germline V gene sequence: CDR1 MDHEN, CDR2 SYDVKM.

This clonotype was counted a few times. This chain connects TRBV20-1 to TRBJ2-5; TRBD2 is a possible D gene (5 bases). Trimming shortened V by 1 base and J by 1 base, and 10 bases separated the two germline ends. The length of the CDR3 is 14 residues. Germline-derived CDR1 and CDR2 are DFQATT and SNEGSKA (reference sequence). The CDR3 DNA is TGCAGTGCTAGAGGAGGCGGAGGCCAAGAGACCCAGTACTTC. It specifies CSARGGGGQETQYF.

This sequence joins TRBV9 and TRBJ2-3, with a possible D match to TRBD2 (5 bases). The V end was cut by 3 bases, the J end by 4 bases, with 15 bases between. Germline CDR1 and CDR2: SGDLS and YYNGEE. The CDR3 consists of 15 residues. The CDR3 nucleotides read TGTGCCAGCAGCGAGAGGTCTGTGAGGGCAGATACGCAGTATTTT. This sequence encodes CASSERSVRADTQYF.

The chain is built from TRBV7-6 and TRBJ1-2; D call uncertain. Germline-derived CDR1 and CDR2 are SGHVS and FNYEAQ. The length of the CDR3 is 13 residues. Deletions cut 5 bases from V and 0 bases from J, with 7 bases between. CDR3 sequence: CASSPQSNYGYTF. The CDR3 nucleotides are TGTGCCAGCAGCCCTCAGTCTAACTATGGCTACACCTTC.

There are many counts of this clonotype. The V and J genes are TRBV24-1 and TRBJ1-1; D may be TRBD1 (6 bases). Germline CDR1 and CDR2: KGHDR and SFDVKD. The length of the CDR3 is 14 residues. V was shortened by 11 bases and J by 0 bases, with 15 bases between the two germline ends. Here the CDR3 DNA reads TGTGCCAGCCCAGACAGGCTCATGAACACTGAAGCTTTCTTT. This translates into CASPDRLMNTEAFF.

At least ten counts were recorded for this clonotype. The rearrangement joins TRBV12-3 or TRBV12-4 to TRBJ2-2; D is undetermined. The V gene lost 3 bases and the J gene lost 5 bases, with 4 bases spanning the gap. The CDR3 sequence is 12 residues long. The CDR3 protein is CASSFLTGELFF. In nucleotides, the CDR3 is TGTGCCAGCAGTTTCCTTACCGGGGAGCTGTTTTTT.

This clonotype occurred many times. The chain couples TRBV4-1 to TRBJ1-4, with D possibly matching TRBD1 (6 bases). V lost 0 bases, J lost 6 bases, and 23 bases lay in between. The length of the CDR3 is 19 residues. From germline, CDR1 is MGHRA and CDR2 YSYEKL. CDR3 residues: CASSQEAAGAMGADEKLFF. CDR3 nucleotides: TGCGCCAGCAGCCAAGAAGCGGCAGGGGCCATGGGGGCTGATGAAAAACTGTTTTTT.

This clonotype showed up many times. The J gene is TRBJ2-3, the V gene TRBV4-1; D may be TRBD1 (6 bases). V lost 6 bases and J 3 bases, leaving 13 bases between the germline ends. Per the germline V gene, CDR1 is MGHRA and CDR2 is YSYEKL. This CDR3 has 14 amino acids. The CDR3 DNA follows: TGCGCCAGCAGTCGAGACAGGTCGACAGATACGCAGTATTTT. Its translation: CASSRDRSTDTQYF.

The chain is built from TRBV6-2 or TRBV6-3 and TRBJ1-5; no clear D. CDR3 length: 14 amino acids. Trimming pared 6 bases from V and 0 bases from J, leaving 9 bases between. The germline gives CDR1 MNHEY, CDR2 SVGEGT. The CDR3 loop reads CASRLQYSNQPQHF. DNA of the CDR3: TGTGCCAGCAGGCTTCAGTATAGCAATCAGCCCCAGCATTTT.

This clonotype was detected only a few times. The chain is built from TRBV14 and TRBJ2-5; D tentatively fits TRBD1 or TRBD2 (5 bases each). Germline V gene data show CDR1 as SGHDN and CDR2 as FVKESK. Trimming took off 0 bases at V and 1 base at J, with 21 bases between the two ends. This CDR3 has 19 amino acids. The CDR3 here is CASSQDSRAKVLVQETQYF. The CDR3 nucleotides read TGTGCCAGCAGCCAAGATTCCAGGGCTAAGGTACTAGTCCAAGAGACCCAGTACTTC.

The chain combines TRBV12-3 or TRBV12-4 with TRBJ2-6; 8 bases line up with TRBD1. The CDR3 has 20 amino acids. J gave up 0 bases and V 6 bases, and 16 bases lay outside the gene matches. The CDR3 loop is CASSELNLGQVYSGANVLTF. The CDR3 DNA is TGTGCCAGCAGCGAACTTAACTTGGGACAGGTGTACTCTGGGGCCAACGTCCTGACTTTC.

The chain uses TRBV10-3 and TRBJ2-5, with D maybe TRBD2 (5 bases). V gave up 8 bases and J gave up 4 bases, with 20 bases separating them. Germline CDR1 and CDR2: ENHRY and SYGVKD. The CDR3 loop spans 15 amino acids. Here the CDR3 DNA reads TGTGCCATCCGATCTCCGGCGACGGCGGGAGAGACCCAGTACTTC. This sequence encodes CAIRSPATAGETQYF.

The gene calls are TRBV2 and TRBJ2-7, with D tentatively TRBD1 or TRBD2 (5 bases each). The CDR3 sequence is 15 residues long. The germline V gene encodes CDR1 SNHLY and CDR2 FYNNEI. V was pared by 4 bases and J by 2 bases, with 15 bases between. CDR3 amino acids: CASSGQGPETYEQYF. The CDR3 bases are TGTGCCAGCAGTGGTCAGGGACCCGAGACCTACGAGCAGTACTTC.

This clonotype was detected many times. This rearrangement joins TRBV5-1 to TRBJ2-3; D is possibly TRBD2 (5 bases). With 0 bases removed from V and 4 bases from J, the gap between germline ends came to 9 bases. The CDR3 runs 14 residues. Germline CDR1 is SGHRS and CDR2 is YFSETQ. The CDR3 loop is CASSLGRTSDTQYF. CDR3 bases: TGCGCCAGCAGCTTGGGGCGGACTTCAGATACGCAGTATTTT.

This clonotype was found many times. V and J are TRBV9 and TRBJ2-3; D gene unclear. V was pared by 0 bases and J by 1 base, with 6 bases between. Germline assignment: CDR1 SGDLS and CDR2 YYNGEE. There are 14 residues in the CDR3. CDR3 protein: CASSVVQGTDTQYF. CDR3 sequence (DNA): TGTGCCAGCAGCGTAGTCCAGGGCACAGATACGCAGTATTTT.

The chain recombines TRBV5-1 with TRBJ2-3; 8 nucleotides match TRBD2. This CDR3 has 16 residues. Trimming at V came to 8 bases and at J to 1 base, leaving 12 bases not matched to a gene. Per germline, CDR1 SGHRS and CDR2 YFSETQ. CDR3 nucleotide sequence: TGCGCCAGTAGGAGCGGGGGTTTCTCCCGCACAGATACGCAGTATTTT. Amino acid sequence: CASRSGGFSRTDTQYF. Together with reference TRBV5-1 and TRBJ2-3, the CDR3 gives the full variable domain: KAGVTQTPRYLIKTRGQQVTLSCSPISGHRSVSWYQQTPGQGLQFLFEYFSETQRNKGNFPGRFSGRQFSNSRSEMNVSTLELGDSALYLCASRSGGFSRTDTQYFGPGTRLTVL.

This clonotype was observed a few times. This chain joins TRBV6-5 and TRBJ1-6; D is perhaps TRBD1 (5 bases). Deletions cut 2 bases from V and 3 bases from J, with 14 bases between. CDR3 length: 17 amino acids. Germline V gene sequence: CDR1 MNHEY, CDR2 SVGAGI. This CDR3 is CASSYMVGRGYNSPLHF. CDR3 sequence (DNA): TGTGCCAGCAGTTACATGGTGGGGAGGGGCTATAATTCACCCCTCCACTTT.

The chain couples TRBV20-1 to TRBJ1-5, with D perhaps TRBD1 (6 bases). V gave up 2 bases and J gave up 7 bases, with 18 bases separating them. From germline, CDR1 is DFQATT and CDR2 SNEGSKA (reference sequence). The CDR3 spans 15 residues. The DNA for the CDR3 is TGCAGTGCTAGAAAGGCAGGGGCGGATTGGCAGCCCCAGCATTTT. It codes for CSARKAGADWQPQHF.

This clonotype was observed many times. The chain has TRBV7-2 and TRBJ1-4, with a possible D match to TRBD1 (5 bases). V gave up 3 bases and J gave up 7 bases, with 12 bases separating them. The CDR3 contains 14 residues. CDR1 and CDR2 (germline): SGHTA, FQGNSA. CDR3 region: CASSLNGGFEKLFF. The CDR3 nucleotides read TGTGCCAGCAGCTTGAACGGGGGGTTTGAAAAACTGTTTTTT.

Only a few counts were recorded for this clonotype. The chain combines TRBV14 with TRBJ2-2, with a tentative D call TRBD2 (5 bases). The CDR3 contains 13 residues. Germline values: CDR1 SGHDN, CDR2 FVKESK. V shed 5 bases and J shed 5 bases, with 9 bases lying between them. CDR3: CASSRERTGELFF. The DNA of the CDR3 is TGTGCCAGCAGCAGGGAGAGGACCGGGGAGCTGTTTTTT. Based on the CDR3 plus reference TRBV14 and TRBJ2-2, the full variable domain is EAGVTQFPSHSVIEKGQTVTLRCDPISGHDNLYWYRRVMGKEIKFLLHFVKESKQDESGMPNNRFLAERTGGTYSTLKVQPAELEDSGVYFCASSRERTGELFFGEGSRLTVL.